This T cell receptor beta chain appears in the sequencing data of a study of blood T cell repertoires in COVID-19. At the level of the study: Samples representing acute and convalescent COVID-19 were sourced from the United States, Italy and Spain. PBMCs, B-cell-depleted T cells, or T cells were the source of the cDNA or gDNA that made up the material.

Assay: immunoSEQ multiplex PCR; the TCRdb copy retains only in-frame clones and omits some. Among hundreds of thousands of clones listed, roughly 89% were seen once. CDR3 length: 14 amino acids. The V end was cut by 1 base, the J end by 1 base, with 7 bases between. CDR1 and CDR2 (germline): SGHTA, FQGNSA. Donors in Cohort 3 counted as recovered after two negative PCRs, clearance, or symptom resolution. This TCR was sampled from a young woman who had recovered from COVID-19. Sequenced: PBMCs or T cells enriched from blood (not recorded which). The chain employs TRBV7-2 and TRBJ1-2; D may be TRBD1 (5 bases). In DNA, the CDR3 is TGTGCCAGCAGCTTAGGGGGCGGTAACTATGGCTACACCTTC. This codes for CASSLGGGNYGYTF.